The source of this T cell receptor beta chain is a study of CD8 T cells in Susac syndrome. CDR3 size: 12 residues. The V gene end was trimmed by 8 bases and the J gene end by 7 bases; junction bases not matched to a gene: 7. Germline CDR1 reads MNHEY; CDR2 reads SVGEGT. RNA, at roughly 0.45 to 1 ug, was reverse transcribed with random hexamers. Amplification of the TCR beta CDR3 was carried out by immunoSEQ multiplex PCR, which spanned a total of 54 Vbeta and 13 Jbeta segments. TCRdb reprocessed the immunoSEQ multiplex PCR reads with MiXCR, giving one entry per CDR3 protein. The sample contains about 150,000 distinct CDR3 sequences, approximately 94% of which appear only once. TCR beta was sequenced from blood CD8+ and CD4+ T cells.

The rearrangement uses TRBV6-2 or TRBV6-3 and TRBJ1-2; 7 bases map to TRBD1. Sequenced material: CD4+ T cells from PBMCs. The clonotype was recovered from a human donor with multiple sclerosis. CDR3 coding DNA: TGTGCCAGCCAAACAGGGGACCCTGGCTACACCTTC. Translation: CASQTGDPGYTF.